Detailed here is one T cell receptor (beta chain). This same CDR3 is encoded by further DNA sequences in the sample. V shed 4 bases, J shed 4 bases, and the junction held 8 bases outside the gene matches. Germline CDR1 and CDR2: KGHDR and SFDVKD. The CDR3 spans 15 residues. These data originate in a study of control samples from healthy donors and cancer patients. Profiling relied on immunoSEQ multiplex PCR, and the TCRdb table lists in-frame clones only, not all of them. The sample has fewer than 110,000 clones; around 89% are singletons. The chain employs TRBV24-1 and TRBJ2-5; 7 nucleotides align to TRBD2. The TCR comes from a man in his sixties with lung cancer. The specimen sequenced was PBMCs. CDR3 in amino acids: CATSDPGTGGETQYF. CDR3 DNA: TGTGCCACCAGTGACCCCGGGACGGGGGGAGAGACCCAGTACTTC.